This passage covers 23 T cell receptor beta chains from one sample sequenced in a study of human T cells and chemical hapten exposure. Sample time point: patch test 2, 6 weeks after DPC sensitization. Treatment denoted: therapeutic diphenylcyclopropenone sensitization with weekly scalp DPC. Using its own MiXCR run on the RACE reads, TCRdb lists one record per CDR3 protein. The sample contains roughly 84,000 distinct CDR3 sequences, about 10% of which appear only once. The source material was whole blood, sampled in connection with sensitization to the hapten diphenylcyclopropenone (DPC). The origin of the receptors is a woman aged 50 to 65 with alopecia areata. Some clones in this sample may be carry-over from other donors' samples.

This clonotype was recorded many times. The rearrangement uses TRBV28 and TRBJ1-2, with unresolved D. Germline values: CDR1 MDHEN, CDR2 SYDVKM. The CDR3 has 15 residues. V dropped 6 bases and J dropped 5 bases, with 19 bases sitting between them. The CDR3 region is CASRVTASGIYGYTF. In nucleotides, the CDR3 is TGTGCCAGCAGGGTTACAGCATCGGGGATATATGGCTACACCTTC.

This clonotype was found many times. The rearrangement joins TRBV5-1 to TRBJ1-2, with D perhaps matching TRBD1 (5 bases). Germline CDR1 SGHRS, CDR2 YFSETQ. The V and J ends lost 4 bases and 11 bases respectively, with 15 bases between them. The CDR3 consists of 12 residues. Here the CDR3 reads CASSGTGSWYTF. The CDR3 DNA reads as TGCGCCAGCAGCGGGACCGGCTCGTGGTACACCTTC.

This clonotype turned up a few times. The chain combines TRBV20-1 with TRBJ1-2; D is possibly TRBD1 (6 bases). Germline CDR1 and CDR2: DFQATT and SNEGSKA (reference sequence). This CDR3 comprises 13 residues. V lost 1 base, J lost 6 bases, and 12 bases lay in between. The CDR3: CSARVQGKDGYTF. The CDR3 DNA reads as TGCAGTGCTAGAGTCCAGGGGAAGGATGGCTACACCTTC.

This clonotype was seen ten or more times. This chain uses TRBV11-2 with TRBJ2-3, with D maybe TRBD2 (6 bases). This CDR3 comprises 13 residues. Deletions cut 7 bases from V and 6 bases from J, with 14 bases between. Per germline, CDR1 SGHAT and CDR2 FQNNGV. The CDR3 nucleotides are TGTGCCAGCAACGCTGTTGGGAGGGATACGCAGTATTTT. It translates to CASNAVGRDTQYF.

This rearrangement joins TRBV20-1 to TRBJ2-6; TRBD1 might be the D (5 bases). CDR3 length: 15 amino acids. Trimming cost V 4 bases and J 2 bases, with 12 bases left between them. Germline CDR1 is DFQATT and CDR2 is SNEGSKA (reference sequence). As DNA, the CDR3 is TGCAGTGCTAACCCGAAGGGGACTGGGGCCAACGTCCTGACTTTC. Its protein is CSANPKGTGANVLTF.

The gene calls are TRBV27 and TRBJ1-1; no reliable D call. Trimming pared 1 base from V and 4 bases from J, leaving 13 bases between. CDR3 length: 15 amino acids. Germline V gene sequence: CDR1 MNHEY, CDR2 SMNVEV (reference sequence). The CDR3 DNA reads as TGTGCCAGCAGTTTATTTCCGACGATGAGCACTGAAGCTTTCTTT. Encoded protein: CASSLFPTMSTEAFF.

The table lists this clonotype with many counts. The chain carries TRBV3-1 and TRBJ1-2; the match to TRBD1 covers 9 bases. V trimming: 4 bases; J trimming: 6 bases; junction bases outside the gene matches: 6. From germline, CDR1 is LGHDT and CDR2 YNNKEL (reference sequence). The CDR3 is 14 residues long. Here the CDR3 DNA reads TGTGCCAGCAGCCCCTGGACAGGGGAAGATGGCTACACCTTC. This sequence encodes CASSPWTGEDGYTF.

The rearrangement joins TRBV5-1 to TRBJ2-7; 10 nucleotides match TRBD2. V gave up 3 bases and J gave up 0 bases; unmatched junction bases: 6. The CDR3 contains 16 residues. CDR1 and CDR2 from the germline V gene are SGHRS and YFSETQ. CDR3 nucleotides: TGCGCCAGCAGCTCGACTAGCGGGTCTTCCTCCTACGAGCAGTACTTC. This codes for CASSSTSGSSSYEQYF.

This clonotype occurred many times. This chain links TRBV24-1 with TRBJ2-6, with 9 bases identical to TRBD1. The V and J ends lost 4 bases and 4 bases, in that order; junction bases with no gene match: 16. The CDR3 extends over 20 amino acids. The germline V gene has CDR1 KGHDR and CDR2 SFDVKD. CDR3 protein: CATSDRRDRVLAGGANVLTF. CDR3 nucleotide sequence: TGTGCCACCAGTGACAGGAGGGACAGGGTCTTGGCGGGAGGGGCCAACGTCCTGACTTTC.

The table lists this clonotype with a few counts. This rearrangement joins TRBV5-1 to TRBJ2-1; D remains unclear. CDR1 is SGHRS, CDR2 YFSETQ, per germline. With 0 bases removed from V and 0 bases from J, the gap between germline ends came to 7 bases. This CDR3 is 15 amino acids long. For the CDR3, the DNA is TGCGCCAGCAGCTTGGAGACAATCTCCTACAATGAGCAGTTCTTC. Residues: CASSLETISYNEQFF.

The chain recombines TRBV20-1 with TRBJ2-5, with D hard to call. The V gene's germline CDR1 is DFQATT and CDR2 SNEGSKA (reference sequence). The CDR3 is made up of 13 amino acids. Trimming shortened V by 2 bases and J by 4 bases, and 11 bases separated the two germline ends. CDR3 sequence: CSARTSFPETQYF. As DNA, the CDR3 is TGCAGTGCTAGAACCAGCTTCCCAGAGACCCAGTACTTC.

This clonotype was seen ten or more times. In DNA, the CDR3 is TGTGCCAGCAGCCAAGAAATCGGAGCCTACGAGCAGTACTTC. Translation gives CASSQEIGAYEQYF. The chain has TRBV14 and TRBJ2-7; D call uncertain. Trimming took off 0 bases at V and 2 bases at J, with 8 bases between the two ends. This CDR3 is built from 14 residues. Germline loops: CDR1 SGHDN, CDR2 FVKESK.

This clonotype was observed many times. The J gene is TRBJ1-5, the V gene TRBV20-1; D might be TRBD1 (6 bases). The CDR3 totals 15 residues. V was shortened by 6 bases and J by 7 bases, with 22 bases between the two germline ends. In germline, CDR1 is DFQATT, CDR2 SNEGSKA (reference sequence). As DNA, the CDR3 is TGCAGTGCGGCTGAGGGGGGGCGGGTGATCCAGCCCCAGCATTTT. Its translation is CSAAEGGRVIQPQHF.

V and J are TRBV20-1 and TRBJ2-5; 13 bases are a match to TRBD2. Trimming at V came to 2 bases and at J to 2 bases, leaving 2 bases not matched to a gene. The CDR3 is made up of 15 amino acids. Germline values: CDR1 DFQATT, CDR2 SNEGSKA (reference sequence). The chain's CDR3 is CSARRGLAGQETQYF. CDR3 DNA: TGCAGTGCTAGAAGGGGACTAGCGGGGCAAGAGACCCAGTACTTC.

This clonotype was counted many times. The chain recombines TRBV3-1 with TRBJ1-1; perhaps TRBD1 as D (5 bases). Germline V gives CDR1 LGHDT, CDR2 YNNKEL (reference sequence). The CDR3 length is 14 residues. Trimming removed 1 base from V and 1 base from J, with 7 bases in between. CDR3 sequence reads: CASSQADRNTEAFF. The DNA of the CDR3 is TGTGCCAGCAGCCAAGCCGACAGGAACACTGAAGCTTTCTTT.

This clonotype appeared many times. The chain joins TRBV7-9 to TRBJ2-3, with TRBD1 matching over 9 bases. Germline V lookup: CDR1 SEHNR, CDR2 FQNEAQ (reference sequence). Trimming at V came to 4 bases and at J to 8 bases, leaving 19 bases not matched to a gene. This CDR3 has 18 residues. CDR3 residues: CASSSTTRRDRADGTQYF. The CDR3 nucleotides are TGTGCCAGCAGCTCAACAACTAGAAGGGACAGGGCTGATGGTACGCAGTATTTT.

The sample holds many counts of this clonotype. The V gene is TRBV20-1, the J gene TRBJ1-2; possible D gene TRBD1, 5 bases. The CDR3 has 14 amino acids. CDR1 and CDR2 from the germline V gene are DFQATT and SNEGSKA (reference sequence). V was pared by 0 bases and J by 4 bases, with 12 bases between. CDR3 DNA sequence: TGCAGTGCTAGAGATAAGGGCAGGGTCTATGGCTACACCTTC. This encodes CSARDKGRVYGYTF.

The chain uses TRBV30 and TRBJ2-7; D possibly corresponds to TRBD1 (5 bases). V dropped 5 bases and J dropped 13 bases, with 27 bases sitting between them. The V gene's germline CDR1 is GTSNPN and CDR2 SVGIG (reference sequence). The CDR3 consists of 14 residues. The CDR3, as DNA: TGTGCCTGGGCCACCGCGTCAGGGCCCTACGATCACTACTTC. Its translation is CAWATASGPYDHYF.

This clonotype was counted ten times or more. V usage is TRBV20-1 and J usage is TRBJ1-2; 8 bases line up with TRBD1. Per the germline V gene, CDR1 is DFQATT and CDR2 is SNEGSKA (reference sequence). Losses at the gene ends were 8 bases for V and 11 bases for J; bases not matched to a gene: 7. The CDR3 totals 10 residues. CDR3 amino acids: CSPGQGVYTF. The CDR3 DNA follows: TGCAGTCCCGGACAGGGCGTTTACACCTTC.

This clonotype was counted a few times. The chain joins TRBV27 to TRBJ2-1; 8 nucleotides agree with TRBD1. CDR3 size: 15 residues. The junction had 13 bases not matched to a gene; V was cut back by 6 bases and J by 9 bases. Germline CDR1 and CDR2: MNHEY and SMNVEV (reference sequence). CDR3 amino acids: CASRFRAGGFPEQFF. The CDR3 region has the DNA TGTGCCAGCAGGTTCCGCGCAGGGGGCTTTCCTGAGCAGTTCTTC.

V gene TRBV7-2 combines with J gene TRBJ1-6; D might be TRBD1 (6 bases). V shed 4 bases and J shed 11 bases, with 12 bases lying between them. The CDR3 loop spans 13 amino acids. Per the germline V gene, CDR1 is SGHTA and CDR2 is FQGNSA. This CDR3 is CASSYNRVTPLHF. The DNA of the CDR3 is TGTGCCAGCAGCTACAACAGGGTGACACCCCTCCACTTT.

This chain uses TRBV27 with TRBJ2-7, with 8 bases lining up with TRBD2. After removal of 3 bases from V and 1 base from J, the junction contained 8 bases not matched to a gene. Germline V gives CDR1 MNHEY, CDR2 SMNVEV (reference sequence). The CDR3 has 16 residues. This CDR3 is CASSFYLGTRSYEQYF. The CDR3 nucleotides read TGTGCCAGCAGTTTCTATTTGGGGACTAGATCCTACGAGCAGTACTTC.

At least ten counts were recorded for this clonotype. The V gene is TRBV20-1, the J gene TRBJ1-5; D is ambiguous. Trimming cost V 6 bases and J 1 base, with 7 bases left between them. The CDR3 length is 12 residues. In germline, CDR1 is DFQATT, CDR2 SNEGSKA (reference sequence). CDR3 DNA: TGCAGTGCCCAAGGGAGCAATCAGCCCCAGCATTTT. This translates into CSAQGSNQPQHF.